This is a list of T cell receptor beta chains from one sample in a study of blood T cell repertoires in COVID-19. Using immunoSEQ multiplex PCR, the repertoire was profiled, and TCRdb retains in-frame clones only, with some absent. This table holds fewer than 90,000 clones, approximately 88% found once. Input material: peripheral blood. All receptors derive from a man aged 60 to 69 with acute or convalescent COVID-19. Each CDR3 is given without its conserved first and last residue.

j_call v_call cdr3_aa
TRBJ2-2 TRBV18 ASSPRQGNAGELF
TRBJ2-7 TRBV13 ASSFRVRGRYEQY
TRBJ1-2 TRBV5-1 ASSWDSHNYGYT
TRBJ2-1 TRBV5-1 ASSLEAGSYNEQF
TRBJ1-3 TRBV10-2 ASSNRDRTGNTIY
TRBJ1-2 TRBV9 ASSGQGAPFYGYT
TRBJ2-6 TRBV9 ASSLQTGANVLT
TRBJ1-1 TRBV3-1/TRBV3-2 ASSQGHANTEAF
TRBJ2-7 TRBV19 ASSLTGTGGEQY
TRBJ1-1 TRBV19 ASRGQGIRNTEAF
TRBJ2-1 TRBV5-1 ASSPLGVAYNEQF
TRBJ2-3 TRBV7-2 ASSLADSTDTQY
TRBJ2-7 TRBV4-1 ASSQDQQSYEQY
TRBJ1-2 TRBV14 ASSQVAGANYGYT
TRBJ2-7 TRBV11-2 ASSLEGTQGVDEQY